This TCR beta chain derives from a study of blood T cell repertoires in COVID-19. Study details: Spain, Italy and the United States supplied samples that represented acute and convalescent COVID-19.

Germline V gene data show CDR1 as SGHAT and CDR2 as FQNNGV. V gave up 2 bases and J gave up 3 bases; unmatched junction bases: 15. The CDR3 spans 18 residues. Methods used by the authors: Reference gene primer amplification yielded estimated nucleated cell counts. The repertoire was sequenced with immunoSEQ multiplex PCR; TCRdb's copy has only in-frame clones and lacks some. V and J calls and clone size are copied from that table; D and trimming were computed from the DNA. The data contain roughly 84,000 clones, 60% to 80% of them singletons. The sequence was collected from a man aged 55 to 70 with COVID-19, enrolled during active disease. This chain joins TRBV11-2 and TRBJ2-7; 8 bases are shared with TRBD1. The sequenced sample consisted of peripheral blood. CDR3 protein: CASSLKVTGTGDFYEQYF. CDR3 sequence (DNA): TGTGCCAGCAGCTTAAAGGTGACGGGGACAGGAGATTTCTACGAGCAGTACTTC.